This T cell receptor beta chain emerged from a study of post-analysis software for immune sequencing data. About the study: Secondary progressive, relapsing-remitting and progressive-relapsing multiple sclerosis were among the included disease courses.

This CDR3 region has 15 residues. V lost 3 bases and J 6 bases, leaving 16 bases between the germline ends. Included in the TCR beta cDNA libraries were unique molecular identifiers. Researchers reported approximately 500,000 cDNA molecules coming from around 1 to 10 million T cells. TCRdb recomputed calls from the PCR reads with MiXCR, one row per CDR3 protein. Counted here are roughly 800,000 distinct CDR3 sequences, 53% occurring once; the ten biggest clones make up 4% to 5.5%. Details on this clonotype: Its antigen remains unknown.

Study observations and caveats: Those with multiple sclerosis, the patient group, showed significantly lower normalized Chao1 diversity than controls. Samples from a shared batch, those prepared together, strongly co-clustered by F measure. With TRBV5-6, TRBV5-1 and TRBV20-1 included, about five TRBV segments were more frequent in patients than in controls.

The sequence derives from a girl between 10 and 17 years old with multiple sclerosis. What was sequenced was blood. The chain uses TRBV12-3 or TRBV12-4 and TRBJ2-3, with D perhaps being TRBD1 or TRBD2 (5 bases each). CDR3 coding DNA: TGTGCCAGCAGTTTCCCCAACGGGGCCGAGGATACGCAGTATTTT. Its protein product is CASSFPNGAEDTQYF.